These 15 T cell receptor delta chains were sequenced from one sample in a study of gammadelta T cells in human blood. TCRdb repeated clone calling on the RT-PCR reads with CATT. The table lists about 400 delta-chain clones, 30% to 35% of them singletons. Specimen: Vgamma9Vdelta2 gamma-delta T cells from cord blood. Receptors originate from a newborn.

Turning to this clone: This sequence is one base from a far larger clone and is likely a read error. The rearrangement joins TRDV2 to TRDJ3, with TRDD3 matching 13 bases. TCRdb leaves out the J gene; it was filled in here by matching the DNA to germline. Germline-derived CDR1 and CDR2 are GEAIGNYY and EKD. CDR3 length: 19 residues. With 0 bases clipped from V and 5 bases from J, the junction kept 6 bases outside the gene matches. Here the CDR3 DNA reads TGTGCCTGTGACACCTTAACTGGGGGATACGCCCGGGACACCCGACAGATGTTTTTC. It encodes CACDTLTGGYARDTRQMFF.

Points on this clone: A far larger clone differs by one base, so this is likely a read error. The chain combines TRDV2 with TRDJ2, with D uncertain. TCRdb carries no J gene annotation; the J gene was assigned here by matching the DNA with germline. Germline CDR1 and CDR2: GEAIGNYY and EKD. Trimming stripped 0 bases from V and 1 base from J, with 11 bases between. This CDR3 region has 16 residues. For the CDR3, the DNA is TGTGCCTGTGACACCGCCAGGGACCTTTTGACAGCACAACTCTTCTTT. It is translated as CACDTARDLLTAQLFF.

To note about this clone: A read error may explain this, as a much larger clone is one base away. Other nucleotide sequences in the sample specify the same CDR3. This sequence joins TRDV2 and TRDJ2; maybe TRDD3 (5 bases). TCRdb lists no J gene, so it was determined here by aligning the DNA to germline. Trimming left V 0 bases short and J 6 bases short, with 13 bases between. The CDR3 totals 15 residues. Per the germline V gene, CDR1 is GEAIGNYY and CDR2 is EKD. This chain's CDR3 is CACDTLGDRAAQLFF. CDR3 DNA: TGTGCCTGTGACACCCTGGGAGATAGGGCAGCACAACTCTTCTTT.

In the case of this clone: It differs at one base from a far larger clone, so likely a read error. V usage is TRDV2 and J usage is TRDJ2; 11 nucleotides agree with TRDD3. The J gene, left out of TCRdb, was set here by checking the DNA against germline. The CDR3 is 15 amino acids. CDR1 is GEAIGNYY and CDR2 is EKD in the germline V gene. CDR3 coding DNA: TGTGCCTGTGACGTACTGGGGGATATGACAGCAAAACTCTTCTTT. Protein sequence: CACDVLGDMTAKLFF.

By share, this clone counts as hyperexpanded. Different DNA sequences within this sample yield the same CDR3. The chain combines TRDV2 with TRDJ3; 7 nucleotides agree with TRDD3. Here the J gene was assigned by germline matching of the DNA, as TCRdb has none. The germline V gene encodes CDR1 GEAIGNYY and CDR2 EKD. This CDR3 is built from 19 residues. V gave up 2 bases and J gave up 0 bases; unmatched junction bases: 9. The CDR3 region is CACDIPGGPSSWDTRQMFF. CDR3 DNA: TGTGCCTGTGACATCCCTGGGGGCCCTAGCTCCTGGGACACCCGACAGATGTTTTTC.

This clone is hyperexpanded by share. The V gene is TRDV2, the J gene TRDJ1; the D gene is possibly TRDD3 (6 bases). The CDR3 covers 15 residues. The V gene's germline CDR1 is GEAIGNYY and CDR2 EKD. The V and J ends lost 7 bases and 2 bases respectively, with 19 bases between them. The CDR3 reads CAWVARRDKTDKLIF. The CDR3 coding sequence is TGTGCCTGGGTGGCTCGACGGGATAAGACCGATAAACTCATCTTT.

By share, this clone counts as large. The gene calls are TRDV2 and TRDJ1; D might be TRDD3 (6 bases). Germline CDR1 and CDR2: GEAIGNYY and EKD. The germline V and J ends were trimmed by 1 base and 0 bases, with 8 bases remaining between them. The CDR3 sequence is 14 residues long. The CDR3 bases are TGTGCCTGTGACACAGGGGGGAACACCGATAAACTCATCTTT. Translating gives CACDTGGNTDKLIF.

This clone is large by share. This rearrangement joins TRDV2 to TRDJ1, with D maybe TRDD2 (5 bases). The germline V and J ends were trimmed by 0 bases and 1 base, with 8 bases remaining between them. Germline loops: CDR1 GEAIGNYY, CDR2 EKD. The CDR3 extends over 14 amino acids. This chain's CDR3 is CACDTAPTTDKLIF. The CDR3 DNA sequence: TGTGCCTGTGACACCGCCCCTACCACCGATAAACTCATCTTT.

Concerning this clone itself: A far larger clone is a single base away, which makes a read error likely. This chain uses TRDV2 with TRDJ1, with 8 bases fitting TRDD3. The J gene, not given by TCRdb, was assigned here from a germline match of the nucleotide sequence. There are 17 residues in the CDR3. Looked up from germline, CDR1 is GEAIGNYY and CDR2 is EKD. As DNA, the CDR3 is TGTGCTTGTGACGTACTGGGGGCCACGGATGAGAGCGATAAACTCATCTTT. Its protein product is CACDVLGATDESDKLIF.

This clone came up a few times. This chain links TRDV2 with TRDJ1; 8 bases fit TRDD3. With 3 bases clipped from V and 0 bases from J, the junction kept 2 bases outside the gene matches. Germline CDR1 reads GEAIGNYY; CDR2 reads EKD. CDR3 length equals 14 residues. This CDR3 is CACDPLGDTDKLIF. Written as DNA, the CDR3 is TGTGCCTGTGACCCACTGGGGGACACCGATAAACTCATCTTT.

In its sample, this clone is large. V usage is TRDV2 and J usage is TRDJ1; weak D call: TRDD3 (5 bases). CDR3 length: 18 amino acids. V shed 3 bases and J shed 0 bases, with 22 bases lying between them. Germline V gene sequence: CDR1 GEAIGNYY, CDR2 EKD. This CDR3 reads CACDRRGRDPHYTDKLIF. The CDR3 nucleotides read TGTGCCTGTGACCGACGAGGCCGGGATCCTCACTACACCGATAAACTCATCTTT.

This clone is termed large. At one end, the junction sequence differs from germline, possibly due to a read error. The J gene is TRDJ3, the V gene TRDV2, with D possibly TRDD3 on 5 matching bases. CDR1 and CDR2 from the germline V gene are GEAIGNYY and EKD. This CDR3 has 22 residues. The CDR3 nucleotides read TGTGCCTGTGACAACCGCGTGGGAGTAACTGGAGCACCCTCCTGGGACACCCGACAGATGTTCTTC. Protein product: CACDNRVGVTGAPSWDTRQMFF.

The table lists this clone with a few counts. A much larger clonotype is one base distant, so this may be a read error. This sample includes further DNA sequences coding for the same CDR3. The genes are TRDV2 and TRDJ3; 11 bases are a match to TRDD3. Germline lookup yields CDR1 GEAIGNYY and CDR2 EKD. J lost 0 bases, V lost 1 base, and 4 bases had no gene match. This CDR3 comprises 19 residues. CDR3 DNA: TGTGCCTGTGACACTGGGGGATACGCAGGCTCCTGGGACACCCGACAGATGTTTTTC. Its translation is CACDTGGYAGSWDTRQMFF.

In this sample, this clone is large. The gene calls are TRDV2 and TRDJ2; D is uncertain. The ends were cut back, 3 bases at V and 0 bases at J, with 13 bases in the middle. The CDR3 totals 16 residues. Germline CDR1 is GEAIGNYY and CDR2 is EKD. CDR3: CACDSVTPSLTAQLFF. The CDR3 nucleotides are TGTGCCTGTGACTCCGTCACTCCGTCTTTGACAGCACAACTCTTCTTT.

By its share, this clone is hyperexpanded (1% or more). The V and J genes are TRDV2 and TRDJ1, with TRDD3 matching over 8 bases. CDR1 is GEAIGNYY, CDR2 EKD, per germline. This CDR3 has 14 residues. The V segment lost 0 bases and the J segment 3 bases; nucleotides outside the gene matches: 2. The CDR3 protein is CACDTVGYADKLIF. The CDR3, as DNA: TGTGCCTGTGACACCGTGGGATACGCCGATAAACTCATCTTT.